This is a list of T cell receptor beta chains from one sample in a study of regulatory and conventional T cells in RAG deficiency. Sequencing used immunoSEQ multiplex PCR; TCRdb keeps in-frame clones, though not all of them. This sample carries 20,000 to 25,000 clones, nearly 96% of them seen once, and the ten largest clones take 1.3%. These data were also filed under a second study, of regulatory T cells.

Material for sequencing was CD25- CD4+ T cells sorted from blood. These receptors originate from a human donor in good health. CDR3s include the opening cysteine and the closing phenylalanine or tryptophan. Fields, in order: J gene, clone size, D gene, CDR3 length, V gene, CDR3 DNA, CDR3 protein. D genes are given only for firm matches. Size values are once, few and many counts, or a class for expanded clones, and some rows have none.

J gene: TRBJ2-1; clone size: NA; D gene: TRBD2; CDR3 length: 15; V gene: TRBV7-2; CDR3 DNA: TGTGCCAGCAGCCCCCAAGCGGGGGGGCCCATTGAGCAGTTCTTC; CDR3 protein: CASSPQAGGPIEQFF
J gene: TRBJ2-7; clone size: NA; D gene: NA; CDR3 length: 11; V gene: TRBV30; CDR3 DNA: TGTGCCTGGGGACAGCTCGGCGAGCAGTACTTC; CDR3 protein: CAWGQLGEQYF
J gene: TRBJ2-7; clone size: NA; D gene: NA; CDR3 length: 14; V gene: TRBV6-5; CDR3 DNA: TGTGCCAGCAGTTACTCCTTTCAGACCTACGAGCAGTACTTC; CDR3 protein: CASSYSFQTYEQYF
J gene: TRBJ1-3; clone size: NA; D gene: NA; CDR3 length: 14; V gene: TRBV28; CDR3 DNA: TGTGCCAGCAGTTTAGGAGGGTCTGGAAACACCATATATTTT; CDR3 protein: CASSLGGSGNTIYF
J gene: TRBJ1-2; clone size: NA; D gene: TRBD1; CDR3 length: 13; V gene: TRBV7-9; CDR3 DNA: TGTGCCAGCAGCTCGGGACAGGGCTATGGCTACACCTTC; CDR3 protein: CASSSGQGYGYTF
J gene: TRBJ1-2; clone size: NA; D gene: NA; CDR3 length: 14; V gene: TRBV5-6; CDR3 DNA: TGTGCCAGCAGCTTGGCCAGGGCGGTCTATGGCTACACCTTC; CDR3 protein: CASSLARAVYGYTF
J gene: TRBJ1-4; clone size: NA; D gene: NA; CDR3 length: 15; V gene: TRBV5-1; CDR3 DNA: TGCGCCAGCAGCTTGGACAGGGCCCTTAATGAAAAACTGTTTTTT; CDR3 protein: CASSLDRALNEKLFF
J gene: TRBJ2-7; clone size: NA; D gene: TRBD1; CDR3 length: 15; V gene: TRBV6-5; CDR3 DNA: TGTGCCAGCAGGACCGACAGGGGGCCGTCCTACGAGCAGTACTTC; CDR3 protein: CASRTDRGPSYEQYF
J gene: TRBJ2-1; clone size: NA; D gene: NA; CDR3 length: 18; V gene: TRBV5-1; CDR3 DNA: TGCGCCAGCAGCTTGATCGGGTCGGTCGGAGGGGGGGGCAATGAGCAGTTCTTC; CDR3 protein: CASSLIGSVGGGGNEQFF
J gene: TRBJ2-7; clone size: NA; D gene: TRBD1; CDR3 length: 16; V gene: TRBV7-6; CDR3 DNA: TGTGCCAGCAGCTCGCCCCGACAGGGCAAAGTTTACGAGCAGTACTTC; CDR3 protein: CASSSPRQGKVYEQYF
J gene: TRBJ1-1; clone size: once; D gene: NA; CDR3 length: 12; V gene: TRBV10-2; CDR3 DNA: TGCGCCAGCAGTGCCTCCGGCACTGAAGCTTTCTTT; CDR3 protein: CASSASGTEAFF
J gene: TRBJ1-1; clone size: NA; D gene: NA; CDR3 length: 16; V gene: TRBV2; CDR3 DNA: TGTGCCAGCAGTACGAGACCCCAGGGTCGGAACACTGAAGCTTTCTTT; CDR3 protein: CASSTRPQGRNTEAFF
J gene: TRBJ2-7; clone size: NA; D gene: NA; CDR3 length: 15; V gene: TRBV6-1; CDR3 DNA: TGTGCCAGCAGTGAAGCTGGCAGGGAAGACCGCGAGCAGTACTTC; CDR3 protein: CASSEAGREDREQYF
J gene: TRBJ1-1; clone size: NA; D gene: NA; CDR3 length: 13; V gene: TRBV19; CDR3 DNA: TGTGCCAGTAGTATAGGGACAGTTAATGAAGCTTTCTTT; CDR3 protein: CASSIGTVNEAFF
J gene: TRBJ1-4; clone size: NA; D gene: NA; CDR3 length: 12; V gene: TRBV28; CDR3 DNA: TGTGCCAGCAGCCGACAGAGTGAAAAACTGTTTTTT; CDR3 protein: CASSRQSEKLFF
J gene: TRBJ1-5; clone size: once; D gene: TRBD1; CDR3 length: 18; V gene: TRBV27; CDR3 DNA: TGTGCCAGCAGTCCCAGACAGGGGAGAACTTTTGGCAATCAGCCCCAGCATTTT; CDR3 protein: CASSPRQGRTFGNQPQHF
J gene: TRBJ1-2; clone size: NA; D gene: NA; CDR3 length: 14; V gene: TRBV19; CDR3 DNA: TGTGCCAGTAGTCCTTCGGACAGCAGCTATGGCTACACCTTC; CDR3 protein: CASSPSDSSYGYTF
J gene: TRBJ1-6; clone size: NA; D gene: TRBD1; CDR3 length: 18; V gene: TRBV6-4; CDR3 DNA: TGTGCCAGCAGTGACCCAATTTCCGACAGGGGCTATAATTCCCCCCTCCACTTT; CDR3 protein: CASSDPISDRGYNSPLHF
J gene: TRBJ2-1; clone size: NA; D gene: TRBD2; CDR3 length: 15; V gene: TRBV19; CDR3 DNA: TGTGCCAGTAGTCTTGAGCGGGATCGGTACAATGAGCAGTTCTTC; CDR3 protein: CASSLERDRYNEQFF
J gene: TRBJ2-2; clone size: NA; D gene: TRBD1; CDR3 length: 15; V gene: TRBV2; CDR3 DNA: TGTGCCAGCAGTGCGGACAGGGCCCACACCGGGGAGCTGTTTTTT; CDR3 protein: CASSADRAHTGELFF
J gene: TRBJ1-1; clone size: NA; D gene: TRBD1; CDR3 length: 15; V gene: TRBV18; CDR3 DNA: TGTGCCAGCTCACGGGGCCGGGACAGGTACTCTGAAGCTTTCTTT; CDR3 protein: CASSRGRDRYSEAFF
J gene: TRBJ1-1; clone size: NA; D gene: TRBD1; CDR3 length: 17; V gene: TRBV27; CDR3 DNA: TGTGCCAGCAGTCCCGCACCGCACAGGGGGCGCCGGACTGAAGCTTTCTTT; CDR3 protein: CASSPAPHRGRRTEAFF
J gene: TRBJ1-1; clone size: NA; D gene: TRBD1; CDR3 length: 16; V gene: TRBV7-9; CDR3 DNA: TGTGCCAGCAGTATTAAGACAGGGATTAAGAACACTGAGGCTTTCTTT; CDR3 protein: CASSIKTGIKNTEAFF
J gene: TRBJ1-5; clone size: NA; D gene: TRBD1; CDR3 length: 18; V gene: TRBV23-1; CDR3 DNA: TGCGCCAGCAGTCAGCGGGGACAGGGCGGTTCGGGGGATCAGCCCCAGCATTTT; CDR3 protein: CASSQRGQGGSGDQPQHF
J gene: TRBJ1-1; clone size: NA; D gene: NA; CDR3 length: 14; V gene: TRBV9; CDR3 DNA: TGTGCCAGCAGCGACGGAGGGAGTAACACTGAAGCTTTCTTT; CDR3 protein: CASSDGGSNTEAFF
J gene: TRBJ2-5; clone size: NA; D gene: TRBD2; CDR3 length: 17; V gene: TRBV5-4; CDR3 DNA: TGTGCCAGCAGCTGGGATGGGTTAGCGGGATCTCAAGAGACCCAGTACTTC; CDR3 protein: CASSWDGLAGSQETQYF
J gene: TRBJ2-5; clone size: NA; D gene: TRBD2; CDR3 length: 15; V gene: TRBV5-6; CDR3 DNA: TGTGCCAGCGCCCAACTAGCGGGGCTTAAAGAGACCCAGTACTTC; CDR3 protein: CASAQLAGLKETQYF
J gene: TRBJ2-2; clone size: NA; D gene: NA; CDR3 length: 16; V gene: TRBV9; CDR3 DNA: TGTGCCAGCAGCGTATCAGAAATAACGAACACCGGGGAGCTGTTTTTT; CDR3 protein: CASSVSEITNTGELFF
J gene: TRBJ2-1; clone size: NA; D gene: TRBD2; CDR3 length: 17; V gene: TRBV4-3; CDR3 DNA: TGCGCCAGCAGCCGAGGGACTAGCGGGGGGGGCTACAATGAGCAGTTCTTC; CDR3 protein: CASSRGTSGGGYNEQFF
J gene: TRBJ1-2; clone size: NA; D gene: NA; CDR3 length: 14; V gene: TRBV6-5; CDR3 DNA: TGTGCCAGCAGCCTCGGGGGTCCTCACTATGGCTACACCTTC; CDR3 protein: CASSLGGPHYGYTF
J gene: TRBJ1-1; clone size: NA; D gene: TRBD1; CDR3 length: 14; V gene: TRBV2; CDR3 DNA: TGTGCCAGTTATCCGGGACAGCAGAACACTGAAGCTTTCTTT; CDR3 protein: CASYPGQQNTEAFF
J gene: TRBJ2-6; clone size: NA; D gene: NA; CDR3 length: 14; V gene: TRBV11-3; CDR3 DNA: TGTGCCAGCAGCTCCAGGGGTGGGGCCAACGTCCTGACTTTC; CDR3 protein: CASSSRGGANVLTF
J gene: TRBJ2-7; clone size: once; D gene: NA; CDR3 length: 19; V gene: TRBV5-1; CDR3 DNA: TGCGCCAGCAGCTTGGAGGCAGGGGATTCAACGTATCCCCTCTACGAGCAGTACTTC; CDR3 protein: CASSLEAGDSTYPLYEQYF